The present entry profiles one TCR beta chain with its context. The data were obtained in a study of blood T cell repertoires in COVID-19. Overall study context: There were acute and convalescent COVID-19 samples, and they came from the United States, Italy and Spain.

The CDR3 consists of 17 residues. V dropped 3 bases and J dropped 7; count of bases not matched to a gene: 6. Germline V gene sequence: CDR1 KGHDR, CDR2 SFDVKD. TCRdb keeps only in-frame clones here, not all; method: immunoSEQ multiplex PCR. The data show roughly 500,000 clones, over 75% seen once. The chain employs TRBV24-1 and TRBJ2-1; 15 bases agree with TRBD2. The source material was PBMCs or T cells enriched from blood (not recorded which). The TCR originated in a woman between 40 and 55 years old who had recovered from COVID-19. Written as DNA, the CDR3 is TGTGCCACCAGTGATGGAACGGGACTAGCGGGAGGAAATGAGCAGTTCTTC. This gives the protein CATSDGTGLAGGNEQFF.